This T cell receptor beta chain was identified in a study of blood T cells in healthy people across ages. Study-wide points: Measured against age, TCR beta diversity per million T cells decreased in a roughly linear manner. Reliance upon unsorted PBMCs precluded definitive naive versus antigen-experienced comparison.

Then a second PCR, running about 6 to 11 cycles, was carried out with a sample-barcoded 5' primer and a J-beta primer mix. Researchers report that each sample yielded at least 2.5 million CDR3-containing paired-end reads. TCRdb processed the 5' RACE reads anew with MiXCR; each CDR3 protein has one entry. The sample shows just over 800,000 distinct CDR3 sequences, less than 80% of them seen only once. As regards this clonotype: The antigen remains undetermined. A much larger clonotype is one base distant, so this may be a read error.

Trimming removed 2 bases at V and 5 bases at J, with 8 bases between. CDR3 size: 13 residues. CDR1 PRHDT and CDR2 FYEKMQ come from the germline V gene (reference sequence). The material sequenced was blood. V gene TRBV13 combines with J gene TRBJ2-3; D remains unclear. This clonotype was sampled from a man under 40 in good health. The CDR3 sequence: CASSLLLGDTQYF. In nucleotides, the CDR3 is TGTGCCAGCAGCTTACTCCTAGGAGATACGCAGTATTTT. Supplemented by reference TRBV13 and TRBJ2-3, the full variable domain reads AAGVIQSPRHLIKEKRETATLKCYPIPRHDTVYWYQQGPGQDPQFLISFYEKMQSDKGSIPDRFSAQQFSDYHSELNMSSLELGDSALYFCASSLLLGDTQYFGPGTRLTVL.